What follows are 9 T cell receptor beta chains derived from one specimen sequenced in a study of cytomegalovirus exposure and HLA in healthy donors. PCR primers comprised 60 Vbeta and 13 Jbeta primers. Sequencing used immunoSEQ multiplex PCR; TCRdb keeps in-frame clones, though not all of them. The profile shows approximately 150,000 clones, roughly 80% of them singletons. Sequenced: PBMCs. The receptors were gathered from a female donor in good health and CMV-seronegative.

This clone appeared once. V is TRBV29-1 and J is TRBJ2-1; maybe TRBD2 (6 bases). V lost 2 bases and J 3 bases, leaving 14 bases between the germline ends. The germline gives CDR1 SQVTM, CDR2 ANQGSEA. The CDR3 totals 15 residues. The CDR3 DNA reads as TGCAGCGTTGAACCGGGACTTCAAATCTACAATGAGCAGTTCTTC. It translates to CSVEPGLQIYNEQFF.

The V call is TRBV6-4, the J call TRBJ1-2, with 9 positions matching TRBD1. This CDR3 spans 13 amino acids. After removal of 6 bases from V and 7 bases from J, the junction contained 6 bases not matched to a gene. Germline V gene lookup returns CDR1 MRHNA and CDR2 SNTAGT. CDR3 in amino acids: CASRGQGASGYTF. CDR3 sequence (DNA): TGTGCCAGCAGGGGACAGGGCGCGAGTGGCTACACCTTC.

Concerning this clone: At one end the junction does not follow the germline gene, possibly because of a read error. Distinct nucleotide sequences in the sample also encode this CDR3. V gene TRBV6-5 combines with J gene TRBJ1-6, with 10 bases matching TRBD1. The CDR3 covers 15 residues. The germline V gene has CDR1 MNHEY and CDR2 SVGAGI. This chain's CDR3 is CASSPRDRGNSPLHF. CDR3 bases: TGTGCCAGCAGTCCCCGGGACAGGGGAAATTCGCCCCTCCACTTT.

The CDR3 region has the DNA TGTGCCAGCAGTCCTTCGTGGGCCTTATTATCTTGGGAGCAGTACTTC. Its protein product is CASSPSWALLSWEQYF. This chain links TRBV27 with TRBJ2-7; D unresolved. Trimming pared 5 bases from V and 7 bases from J, leaving 24 bases between. CDR1 is MNHEY, CDR2 SMNVEV, per germline (reference sequence). The CDR3 runs 16 residues.

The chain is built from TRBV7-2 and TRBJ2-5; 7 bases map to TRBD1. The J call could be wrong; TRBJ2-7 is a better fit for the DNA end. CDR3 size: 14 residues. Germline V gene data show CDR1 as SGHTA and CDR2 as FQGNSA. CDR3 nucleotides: TGTGCCAGCAGCCCCAGTGACAGGGTCTACGAGCAGTACTTC. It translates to CASSPSDRVYEQYF.

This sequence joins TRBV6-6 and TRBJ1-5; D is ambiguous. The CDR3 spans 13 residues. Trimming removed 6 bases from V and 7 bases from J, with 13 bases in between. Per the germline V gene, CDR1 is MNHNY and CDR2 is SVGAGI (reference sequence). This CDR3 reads CASSSGAGQPQHF. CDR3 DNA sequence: TGTGCCAGCAGCAGCGGCGCGGGACAGCCCCAGCATTTT.

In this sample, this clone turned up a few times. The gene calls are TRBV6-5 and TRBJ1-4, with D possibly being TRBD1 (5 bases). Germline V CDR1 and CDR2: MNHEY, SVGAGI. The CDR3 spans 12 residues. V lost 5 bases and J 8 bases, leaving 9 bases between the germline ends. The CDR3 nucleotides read TGTGCCAGCAGTCCCCGGGGGGAAAAACTGTTTTTT. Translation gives CASSPRGEKLFF.

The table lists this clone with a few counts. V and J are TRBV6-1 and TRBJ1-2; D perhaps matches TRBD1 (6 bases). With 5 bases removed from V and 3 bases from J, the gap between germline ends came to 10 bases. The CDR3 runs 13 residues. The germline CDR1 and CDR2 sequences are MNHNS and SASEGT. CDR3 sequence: CASSRSGDYGYTF. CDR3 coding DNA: TGTGCCAGCAGTCGATCAGGGGACTATGGCTACACCTTC.

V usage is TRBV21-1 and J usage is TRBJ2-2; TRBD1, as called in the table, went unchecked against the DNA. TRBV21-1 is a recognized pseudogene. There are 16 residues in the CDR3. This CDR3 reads CASSKTGTEPTGELFF. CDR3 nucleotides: TGTGCCAGCAGCAAAACCGGGACAGAGCCCACCGGGGAGCTGTTTTTT.